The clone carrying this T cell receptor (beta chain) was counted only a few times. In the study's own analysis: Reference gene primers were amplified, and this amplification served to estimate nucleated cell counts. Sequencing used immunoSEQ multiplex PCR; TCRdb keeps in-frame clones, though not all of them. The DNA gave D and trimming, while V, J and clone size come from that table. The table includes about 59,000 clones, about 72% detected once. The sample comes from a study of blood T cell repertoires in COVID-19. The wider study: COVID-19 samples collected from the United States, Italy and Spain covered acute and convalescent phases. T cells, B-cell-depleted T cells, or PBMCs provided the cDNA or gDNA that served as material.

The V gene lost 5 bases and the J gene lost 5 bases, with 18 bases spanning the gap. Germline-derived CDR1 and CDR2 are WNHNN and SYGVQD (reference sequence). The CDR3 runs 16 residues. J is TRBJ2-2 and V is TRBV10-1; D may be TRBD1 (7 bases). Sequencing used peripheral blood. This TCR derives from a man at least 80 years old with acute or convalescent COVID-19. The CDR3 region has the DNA TGCGCCAGCAGTCCCTCGGGGGCGACAGGGACCGGGGAGCTGTTTTTT. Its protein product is CASSPSGATGTGELFF.